This T cell receptor beta chain was obtained from a study of T cell responses to AZD1222 COVID-19 vaccine. Repertoires were generated with immunoSEQ multiplex PCR, while TCRdb's copy carries only in-frame clones and drops some. The table records approximately 70,000 clones, 80% to 85% of them present only once. Per the germline V gene, CDR1 is SEHNR and CDR2 is FQNEAQ (reference sequence). CDR3 size: 14 residues. V was clipped by 1 base and J by 5 bases, with 8 bases between them. Material: peripheral blood, obtained on day 0 of AZD1222 vaccination. The chain combines TRBV7-9 with TRBJ1-4; possible D gene TRBD1, 5 bases. This TCR derives from an adult in good health. The CDR3 DNA sequence: TGTGCCAGCAGCTTAGGGGGGGTAAATGAAAAACTGTTTTTT. Its translation: CASSLGGVNEKLFF.